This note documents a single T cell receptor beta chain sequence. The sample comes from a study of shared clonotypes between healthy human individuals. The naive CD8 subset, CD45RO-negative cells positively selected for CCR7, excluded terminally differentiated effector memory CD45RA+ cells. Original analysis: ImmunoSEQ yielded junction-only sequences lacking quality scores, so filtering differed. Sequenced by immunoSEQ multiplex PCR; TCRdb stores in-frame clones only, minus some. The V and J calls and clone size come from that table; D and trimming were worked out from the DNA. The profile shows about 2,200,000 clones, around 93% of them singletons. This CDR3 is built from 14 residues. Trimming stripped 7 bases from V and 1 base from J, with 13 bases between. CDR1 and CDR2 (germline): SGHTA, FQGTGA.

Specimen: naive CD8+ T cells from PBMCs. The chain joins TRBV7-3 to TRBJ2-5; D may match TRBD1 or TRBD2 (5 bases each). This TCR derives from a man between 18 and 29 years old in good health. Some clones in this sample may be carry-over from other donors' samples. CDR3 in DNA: TGTGCCAGCACAACACTTGGGGGCCAAGAGACCCAGTACTTC. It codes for CASTTLGGQETQYF. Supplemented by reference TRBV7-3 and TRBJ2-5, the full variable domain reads GAGVSQTPSNKVTEKGKYVELRCDPISGHTALYWYRQSLGQGPEFLIYFQGTGAADDSGLPNDRFFAVRPEGSVSTLKIQRTERGDSAVYLCASTTLGGQETQYFGPGTRLLVL.